The 23 T cell receptor beta chains given below trace back to one sample, sequenced in a study of neurological immune-mediated disorders. TCRdb reanalysed the 5' RACE reads using MiXCR and keeps one entry per CDR3 protein. The sample gives about 65,000 distinct CDR3 sequences, 3.5% to 5% of which show up once; roughly 2.7% is in the top ten. The sequencing input was PBMCs. These TCRs come from a man in his fifties or sixties with multiple sclerosis.

This clonotype has a handful of counts. The genes are TRBV7-2 and TRBJ2-5, with D possibly TRBD1 on 6 matching bases. Trimming cost V 3 bases and J 6 bases, with 8 bases left between them. Germline CDR1 and CDR2: SGHTA and FQGNSA. This CDR3 is built from 12 residues. CDR3 bases: TGTGCCAGCAGCTTGGGGGCGCAGACCCAGTACTTC. Its protein product is CASSLGAQTQYF.

This clonotype was recorded at least ten times. The chain employs TRBV24-1 and TRBJ1-1; TRBD1 matches at 10 bases. Germline trimming cut 4 bases from V and 6 bases from J; bases unmatched to any gene: 10. The CDR3 runs to 16 residues. Per germline, CDR1 KGHDR and CDR2 SFDVKD. The CDR3 sequence: CATSDTPDRGIAEAFF. DNA of the CDR3: TGTGCCACCAGTGACACCCCGGACAGGGGGATTGCTGAAGCTTTCTTT.

There are many counts of this clonotype. The J gene is TRBJ2-1, the V gene TRBV18; TRBD2 aligns across 8 bases. Trimming took 0 bases from V and 3 from J; bases not matched to a gene: 4. Germline values: CDR1 KGHSH, CDR2 LQKENI. The CDR3 is 16 residues long. The chain's CDR3 is CASSPPSGGIYNEQFF. In DNA form, the CDR3 reads TGTGCCAGCTCACCACCCTCGGGGGGGATCTACAATGAGCAGTTCTTC.

In its sample, this clonotype was seen many times. The J gene is TRBJ2-7, the V gene TRBV7-6; 10 nucleotides agree with TRBD1. The CDR3 sequence is 16 residues long. CDR1 is SGHVS, CDR2 FNYEAQ, per germline. V lost 5 bases to trimming and J lost 2 bases; unmatched junction nucleotides: 9. CDR3 in DNA: TGTGCCAGCAGCCTCCTGTTGGGGACAGGGGCCTACGAGCAGTACTTC. Amino acid sequence: CASSLLLGTGAYEQYF.

The chain uses TRBV12-3 or TRBV12-4 and TRBJ2-6, with D tentatively TRBD1 (5 bases). The CDR3 runs 15 residues. The germline V and J ends were trimmed by 6 bases and 2 bases, with 11 bases remaining between them. This chain's CDR3 is CASSKAGTGANVLTF. The CDR3 DNA follows: TGTGCCAGCAGCAAAGCAGGGACTGGGGCCAACGTCCTGACTTTC.

The rearrangement links TRBV5-5 to TRBJ2-7; D gene unclear. This CDR3 is built from 13 residues. CDR1 and CDR2 (germline): SGHKS, YYEKEE (reference sequence). The V end lost 0 bases, the J end lost 2 bases, and 6 bases lay between the germline ends. CDR3 nucleotides: TGTGCCAGCAGCTTGGACTCAGCCTACGAGCAGTACTTC. This translates into CASSLDSAYEQYF. Full variable domain (rest looked up from reference TRBV5-5 and TRBJ2-7): DAGVTQSPTHLIKTRGQQVTLRCSPISGHKSVSWYQQVLGQGPQFIFQYYEKEERGRGNFPDRFSARQFPNYSSELNVNALLLGDSALYLCASSLDSAYEQYFGPGTRLTVT.

This clonotype was counted at least ten times. The chain joins TRBV6-6 to TRBJ2-3; a weak D match, TRBD2 (6 bases). The CDR3 sequence is 14 residues long. Germline lookup yields CDR1 MNHNY and CDR2 SVGAGI (reference sequence). V was cut by 6 bases and J by 1 base, with 11 bases left in between. DNA for the CDR3: TGTGCCAGCAGGGACTATCTACGCACAGATACGCAGTATTTT. Its protein product is CASRDYLRTDTQYF.

The CDR3 protein is CASSFVPGLTVNEQFF. As DNA, the CDR3 is TGTGCCAGCAGCTTTGTTCCGGGACTAACCGTGAATGAGCAGTTCTTC. The chain links TRBV7-9 to TRBJ2-1, with 7 nucleotides matching TRBD2. V lost 3 bases to trimming and J lost 7 bases; unmatched junction nucleotides: 12. This CDR3 is built from 16 residues. CDR1 SEHNR and CDR2 FQNEAQ come from the germline V gene (reference sequence).

This clonotype was observed at least ten times. The chain couples TRBV4-2 to TRBJ1-5; D uncertain. V gave up 3 bases and J gave up 1 base, with 13 bases separating them. CDR1 and CDR2 from the germline V gene are LGHNA and YNFKEQ. The CDR3 has 16 amino acids. As DNA, the CDR3 is TGTGCCAGCAGCCAGGCTATAAGCACCAGCAATCAGCCCCAGCATTTT. This codes for CASSQAISTSNQPQHF.

This clonotype was counted many times. CDR3 DNA: TGTGCCAGCAGGGGCGGGGTTAGGGCCGGGGAGCTGTTTTTT. Translation: CASRGGVRAGELFF. V and J are TRBV2 and TRBJ2-2, with a possible D match to TRBD2 (6 bases). The V and J ends lost 6 bases and 6 bases respectively, with 14 bases between them. This CDR3 comprises 14 residues. Germline values: CDR1 SNHLY, CDR2 FYNNEI.

This clonotype appeared a few times. The chain links TRBV28 to TRBJ1-6; D call uncertain. The CDR3 is 14 residues long. Germline V gene lookup returns CDR1 MDHEN and CDR2 SYDVKM. Trimming cost V 2 bases and J 10 bases, with 12 bases left between them. Here the CDR3 reads CASSLEWAQSPLHF. The CDR3 DNA reads as TGTGCCAGCAGTTTAGAGTGGGCACAATCACCCCTCCACTTT.

This clonotype was seen repeatedly, ten times or more. This chain connects TRBV11-2 to TRBJ2-4; 8 bases fit TRBD1. With 4 bases clipped from V and 0 bases from J, the junction kept 5 bases outside the gene matches. Per germline, CDR1 SGHAT and CDR2 FQNNGV. The length of the CDR3 is 16 residues. DNA for the CDR3: TGTGCCAGCAGCTATCTCAGGGGGCGAGCCAAAAACATTCAGTACTTC. This gives the protein CASSYLRGRAKNIQYF.

V is TRBV18 and J is TRBJ2-1; 11 bases agree with TRBD2. The V gene's germline CDR1 is KGHSH and CDR2 LQKENI. With V trimmed by 3 bases and J by 3 bases, 10 bases remained unmatched. There are 18 residues in the CDR3. The CDR3, as DNA: TGTGCCAGCTCACCCATCGTTAGCGGGGGGGCCGTCTACAATGAGCAGTTCTTC. The encoded protein is CASSPIVSGGAVYNEQFF. The full variable domain, in which reference TRBV18 and TRBJ2-1 provide the parts outside the CDR3, is NAGVMQNPRHLVRRRGQEARLRCSPMKGHSHVYWYRQLPEEGLKFMVYLQKENIIDESGMPKERFSAEFPKEGPSILRIQQVVRGDSAAYFCASSPIVSGGAVYNEQFFGPGTRLTVL.

Ten or more counts support this clonotype. The gene calls are TRBV7-2 and TRBJ2-3; D ambiguous. Per the germline V gene, CDR1 is SGHTA and CDR2 is FQGNSA. Between the trimmed V and J ends, which lost 2 bases and 2 bases, there was a span of 2 bases. This CDR3 spans 12 amino acids. The CDR3 sequence: CASSLYTDTQYF. Here the CDR3 DNA reads TGTGCCAGCAGCTTATACACAGATACGCAGTATTTT. The full variable domain, in which reference TRBV7-2 and TRBJ2-3 provide the parts outside the CDR3, is GAGVSQSPSNKVTEKGKDVELRCDPISGHTALYWYRQSLGQGLEFLIYFQGNSAPDKSGLPSDRFSAERTGGSVSTLTIQRTQQEDSAVYLCASSLYTDTQYFGPGTRLTVL.

This clonotype was observed at least ten times. The J gene is TRBJ1-1, the V gene TRBV20-1; D is ambiguous. The length of the CDR3 is 13 residues. V was clipped by 5 bases and J by 1 base, with 11 bases between them. Germline assignment: CDR1 DFQATT and CDR2 SNEGSKA (reference sequence). DNA of the CDR3: TGCAGTGCTGGACGAACAGCGAACACTGAAGCTTTCTTT. Translated, it gives CSAGRTANTEAFF.

V and J are TRBV5-1 and TRBJ1-3; 8 nucleotides agree with TRBD1. The CDR3 contains 17 residues. The trim removed 4 bases at V and 2 bases at J, leaving 11 bases unmatched. In germline, CDR1 is SGHRS, CDR2 YFSETQ. The DNA for the CDR3 is TGCGCCAGCAGCCAGACAGGGGATCCCGGGCCTGGAAACACCATATATTTT. Encoded protein: CASSQTGDPGPGNTIYF. The entire variable domain, with the rest obtained from reference TRBV5-1 and TRBJ1-3, is as follows: KAGVTQTPRYLIKTRGQQVTLSCSPISGHRSVSWYQQTPGQGLQFLFEYFSETQRNKGNFPGRFSGRQFSNSRSEMNVSTLELGDSALYLCASSQTGDPGPGNTIYFGEGSWLTVV.

This clonotype was seen many times. The chain has TRBV10-2 and TRBJ1-5; D might be TRBD1 (6 bases). The CDR3 sequence is 14 residues long. Germline-derived CDR1 and CDR2 are WSHSY and SAAADI. The V and J ends lost 6 bases and 3 bases respectively, with 12 bases between them. The CDR3: CASRPQGDNQPQHF. As DNA, the CDR3 is TGCGCCAGCAGACCACAGGGTGACAATCAGCCCCAGCATTTT.

This clonotype appeared many times. The V and J genes are TRBV20-1 and TRBJ2-7; TRBD1 matches 9 bases. V lost 1 base to trimming and J lost 6 bases; unmatched junction nucleotides: 4. CDR3 size: 13 residues. The germline CDR1 and CDR2 sequences are DFQATT and SNEGSKA (reference sequence). The CDR3 is CSARAQGALEQYV. The DNA for the CDR3 is TGCAGTGCTAGAGCACAGGGGGCCCTCGAGCAGTACGTC.

This clonotype was found a few times. J is TRBJ2-1 and V is TRBV5-1; D possibly matches TRBD1 or TRBD2 (5 bases each). Germline values: CDR1 SGHRS, CDR2 YFSETQ. The CDR3 has 16 amino acids. V lost 0 bases to trimming and J lost 0 bases, with 10 bases between them. The CDR3 loop reads CASSLVPGPSYNEQFF. The CDR3 DNA reads TGCGCCAGCAGCTTGGTTCCGGGACCCTCCTACAATGAGCAGTTCTTC.

This clonotype was counted many times. V usage is TRBV10-2 and J usage is TRBJ1-5, with no clear D. V was cut by 3 bases and J by 6 bases, with 9 bases left in between. The CDR3 runs 13 residues. CDR1 is WSHSY and CDR2 is SAAADI in the germline V gene. DNA of the CDR3: TGCGCCAGCAGTGATTATGGTACTCAGCCCCAGCATTTT. Amino acids: CASSDYGTQPQHF.

This clonotype showed up many times. The gene calls are TRBV20-1 and TRBJ2-1; TRBD1 matches 7 bases. This CDR3 is built from 14 residues. Germline V gene data show CDR1 as DFQATT and CDR2 as SNEGSKA (reference sequence). V shed 1 base, J shed 5 bases, and the junction held 5 bases outside the gene matches. The DNA for the CDR3 is TGCAGTGCTAGAGGACAGGGACGCCACAATGAGCAGTTCTTC. It specifies CSARGQGRHNEQFF.

This clonotype was seen more than once but under ten times. The V and J genes are TRBV4-1 and TRBJ2-2; unclear D gene. This CDR3 is 15 amino acids long. CDR1 and CDR2 (germline): MGHRA, YSYEKL. Trimming removed 4 bases from V and 6 bases from J, with 15 bases in between. CDR3 sequence: CASSLSSGPAGELFF. CDR3 DNA sequence: TGCGCCAGCAGCCTTTCTAGTGGCCCGGCCGGGGAGCTGTTTTTT.

This clonotype was seen at least ten times. This rearrangement joins TRBV28 to TRBJ2-7; D unclear. Per the germline V gene, CDR1 is MDHEN and CDR2 is SYDVKM. The CDR3 covers 15 residues. V was cut by 5 bases and J by 3 bases, with 17 bases left in between. The CDR3 sequence: CASSRPAMKLYEQYV. CDR3 in DNA: TGTGCCAGCAGTCGGCCGGCCATGAAACTCTACGAGCAGTACGTC.